The subject of this entry is one T cell receptor beta chain. What it recognizes is unknown. The data were obtained in a study of Ad26.COV2.S vaccination and SARS-CoV-2 variants. The treatment was: 15 to 20 received Ad26.COV2.S at low or high dose, single or two shots; about five received placebo; per-sample allocation not given. Samples were taken on day 63 after the first vaccine or placebo injection. Between the trimmed V and J ends, which lost 11 bases and 4 bases, there was a span of 8 bases. The CDR3 is 11 residues long. The method was immunoSEQ multiplex PCR; TCRdb's version includes in-frame clones alone and lacks a portion of them. Among some 330,000 clones, 85% to 90% were seen once, and the ten largest hold around 5.5%. Findings and caveats of the study: Spike-specific responses of CD8+ and CD4+ T cells were reported to display substantial breadth after vaccination. Total T cell responses, in the TCR breadth and depth analyses, may have been underestimated. Breadth measured for non-spike TCRs was similar across vaccine and placebo recipients.

The sample here was peripheral blood, taken in a trial of Ad26.COV2.S vaccine versus placebo. The V gene is TRBV23-1, the J gene TRBJ1-4; D is unclear. TRBV23-1 is sorted into the ORF group, with uncertain function. The TCR sequence derives from a person aged 18-60 years who received the Ad26.COV2.S COVID-19 vaccine or a placebo. CDR3 region: CAPIRNEKLFF. CDR3 in DNA: TGCGCCCCCATTCGTAATGAAAAACTGTTTTTT.